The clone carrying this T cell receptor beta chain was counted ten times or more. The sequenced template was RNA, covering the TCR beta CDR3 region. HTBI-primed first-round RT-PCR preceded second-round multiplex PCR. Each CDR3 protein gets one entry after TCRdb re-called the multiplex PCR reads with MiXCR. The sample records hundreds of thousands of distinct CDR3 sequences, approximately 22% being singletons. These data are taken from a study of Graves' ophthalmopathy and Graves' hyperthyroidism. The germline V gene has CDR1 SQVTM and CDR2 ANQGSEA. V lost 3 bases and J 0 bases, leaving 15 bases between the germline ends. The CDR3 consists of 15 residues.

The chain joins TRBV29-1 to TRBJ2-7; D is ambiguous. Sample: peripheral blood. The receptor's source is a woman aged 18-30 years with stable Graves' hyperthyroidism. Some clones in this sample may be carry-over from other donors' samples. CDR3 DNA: TGCAGCGTTGAGATAGGACGGTCAGGCTCCTACGAGCAGTACTTC. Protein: CSVEIGRSGSYEQYF.